This passage covers 32 T cell receptor beta chains from one sample sequenced in a study of blood T cell repertoires in COVID-19. Here immunoSEQ multiplex PCR was the method, and the copy in TCRdb shows in-frame clones only, minus some. The sample holds around 42,000 clones, roughly 91% seen once. The sample consisted of peripheral blood. These receptors originate from a human donor in a cohort sampled during active COVID-19.

This chain links TRBV7-6 with TRBJ2-1; 9 nucleotides match TRBD1. In germline, CDR1 is SGHVS, CDR2 FNYEAQ. The CDR3 contains 15 residues. Unmatched junction bases numbered 7, after V lost 2 bases and J lost 8 bases. The chain's CDR3 is CASSLSGQGADEQFF. DNA for the CDR3: TGTGCCAGCAGCTTATCGGGACAGGGTGCCGATGAGCAGTTCTTC. Drawing the rest from reference TRBV7-6 and TRBJ2-1, the complete variable domain is GAGVSQSPRYKVTKRGQDVALRCDPISGHVSLYWYRQALGQGPEFLTYFNYEAQQDKSGLPNDRFSAERPEGSISTLTIQRTEQRDSAMYRCASSLSGQGADEQFFGPGTRLTVL.

This clone has more than one count but fewer than ten. The chain employs TRBV4-1 and TRBJ1-5; no definite D call. V was trimmed by 1 base and J by 6 bases, leaving 10 bases between them. This CDR3 has 14 residues. Germline V CDR1 and CDR2: MGHRA, YSYEKL. The DNA for the CDR3 is TGCGCCAGCAGCCAAGTCGGGGTGGGTCAGCCCCAGCATTTT. As protein: CASSQVGVGQPQHF.

The genes are TRBV5-1 and TRBJ1-2; 8 nucleotides agree with TRBD1. V trimming: 4 bases; J trimming: 5 bases; junction bases outside the gene matches: 4. CDR1 is SGHRS, CDR2 YFSETQ, per germline. The CDR3 has 13 amino acids. The CDR3 DNA sequence: TGCGCCAGCAGCCCGGGACAGGAGTATGGCTACACCTTC. This encodes CASSPGQEYGYTF. The whole variable domain, filled in from reference TRBV5-1 and TRBJ1-2, reads KAGVTQTPRYLIKTRGQQVTLSCSPISGHRSVSWYQQTPGQGLQFLFEYFSETQRNKGNFPGRFSGRQFSNSRSEMNVSTLELGDSALYLCASSPGQEYGYTFGSGTRLTVV.

V and J are TRBV5-1 and TRBJ2-7, with 8 bases matching TRBD1. CDR3 length: 14 amino acids. Germline loops: CDR1 SGHRS, CDR2 YFSETQ. V shed 2 bases and J 1 base; nucleotides not matched to a gene: 2. CDR3 sequence reads: CASSFGTGSYEQYF. In nucleotides, the CDR3 is TGCGCCAGCAGCTTCGGGACAGGTTCCTACGAGCAGTACTTC.

The chain employs TRBV7-9 and TRBJ2-1; D not certain. Germline V CDR1 and CDR2: SEHNR, FQNEAQ (reference sequence). The CDR3 consists of 12 residues. V dropped 1 base and J dropped 6 bases, with 4 bases sitting between them. This CDR3 reads CASSLGSNEQFF. The CDR3 DNA reads as TGTGCCAGCAGCTTAGGCAGCAATGAGCAGTTCTTC. The full variable domain, completed using reference TRBV7-9 and TRBJ2-1, is DTGVSQNPRHKITKRGQNVTFRCDPISEHNRLYWYRQTLGQGPEFLTYFQNEAQLEKSRLLSDRFSAERPKGSFSTLEIQRTEQGDSAMYLCASSLGSNEQFFGPGTRLTVL.

The V call is TRBV2, the J call TRBJ2-7; the D is unclear. This CDR3 is 14 amino acids long. Germline CDR1 is SNHLY and CDR2 is FYNNEI. Trimming stripped 1 base from V and 6 bases from J, with 13 bases between. For the CDR3, the DNA is TGTGCCAGCAGTGAAGTGGGCAGGATAGGCGAGCAGTACTTC. Translated: CASSEVGRIGEQYF.

The chain recombines TRBV20-1 with TRBJ2-3, with D tentatively TRBD1 (7 bases). The germline gives CDR1 DFQATT, CDR2 SNEGSKA (reference sequence). This CDR3 comprises 10 residues. CDR3 sequence reads: CNQGGDTQYF. The CDR3 nucleotides read TGCAACCAGGGGGGAGATACGCAGTATTTT.

In this sample, this clone turned up once. This chain links TRBV4-2 with TRBJ2-7, with TRBD2 matching over 9 bases. Trimming removed 8 bases from V and 3 bases from J; junction bases left unmatched: 2. Germline V gene sequence: CDR1 LGHNA, CDR2 YNFKEQ. The CDR3 totals 12 residues. The CDR3 reads CASVSGSYEQYF. CDR3 in DNA: TGTGCCAGCGTTAGCGGGAGCTACGAGCAGTACTTC.

V usage is TRBV9 and J usage is TRBJ2-7; 15 positions match TRBD2. CDR3 length: 19 residues. The germline CDR1 and CDR2 sequences are SGDLS and YYNGEE. J gave up 3 bases and V 4 bases, and 14 bases lay outside the gene matches. The CDR3 bases are TGTGCCAGCAGCCCCTGGGACAGGGGGGGACTAGCGGGAGGCTACGAGCAGTACTTC. Its translation is CASSPWDRGGLAGGYEQYF. The variable domain in full, with the rest retrieved from reference TRBV9 and TRBJ2-7, is DSGVTQTPKHLITATGQRVTLRCSPRSGDLSVYWYQQSLDQGLQFLIQYYNGEERAKGNILERFSAQQFPDLHSELNLSSLELGDSALYFCASSPWDRGGLAGGYEQYFGPGTRLTVT.

The chain is built from TRBV28 and TRBJ1-5; D not certain. The CDR3 has 15 residues. V dropped 3 bases and J dropped 0 bases, with 9 bases sitting between them. The germline CDR1 and CDR2 sequences are MDHEN and SYDVKM. DNA of the CDR3: TGTGCCAGCAGTTTCGGTCTACGTAGCAATCAGCCCCAGCATTTT. Amino acids: CASSFGLRSNQPQHF.

This clone was recorded once. The chain carries TRBV28 and TRBJ1-5; the D gene is possibly TRBD1 (5 bases). The CDR3 runs to 16 residues. Per the germline V gene, CDR1 is MDHEN and CDR2 is SYDVKM. The V end was cut by 10 bases, the J end by 7 bases, with 26 bases between. The CDR3 loop is CATLSPGQPEGQPQHF. The CDR3 DNA is TGTGCCACCCTCTCCCCGGGGCAACCGGAGGGACAGCCCCAGCATTTT.

The chain recombines TRBV11-1 with TRBJ1-1, with D possibly TRBD1 on 6 matching bases. Trimming took 1 base from V and 5 from J, leaving 14 bases between them. The CDR3 runs 15 residues. Germline lookup yields CDR1 SGHAT and CDR2 FQDESV (reference sequence). In nucleotides, the CDR3 is TGTGCCAGCAGCTTAGAGCGGGGGGCGAGGACTGAAGCTTTCTTT. It is translated as CASSLERGARTEAFF.

The V and J genes are TRBV5-1 and TRBJ2-7; D may be TRBD2 (6 bases). This CDR3 spans 16 amino acids. The V end was cut by 1 base, the J end by 0 bases, with 14 bases between. CDR1 is SGHRS and CDR2 is YFSETQ in the germline V gene. In DNA, the CDR3 is TGCGCCAGCAGCTTGTTCCAGCGGGCGAGCTCCTACGAGCAGTACTTC. Translated, it gives CASSLFQRASSYEQYF.

J is TRBJ2-1 and V is TRBV24-1; TRBD2 matches 13 bases. CDR1 and CDR2 from the germline V gene are KGHDR and SFDVKD. The CDR3 length is 18 residues. With 4 bases clipped from V and 4 bases from J, the junction kept 9 bases outside the gene matches. The CDR3 nucleotides read TGTGCCACCAGTGACACTACCCGGACTAGCGGGAGTTACAATGAGCAGTTCTTC. It yields the protein CATSDTTRTSGSYNEQFF.

The chain carries TRBV6-1 and TRBJ2-7; 16 bases fit TRBD2. This CDR3 has 18 amino acids. The V and J ends lost 3 bases and 2 bases, in that order; junction bases with no gene match: 7. Germline V CDR1 and CDR2: MNHNS, SASEGT. CDR3 protein: CASSDPGTSGRGTYEQYF. In nucleotides, the CDR3 is TGTGCCAGCAGTGATCCCGGGACTAGCGGGAGGGGGACCTACGAGCAGTACTTC.

This rearrangement joins TRBV27 to TRBJ2-5; D may be TRBD2 (6 bases). The CDR3 totals 15 residues. Trimming pared 5 bases from V and 6 bases from J, leaving 19 bases between. Per germline, CDR1 MNHEY and CDR2 SMNVEV (reference sequence). The CDR3 sequence is CASSAAGLRTKTQYF. The CDR3 nucleotides read TGTGCCAGCAGTGCGGCGGGACTGCGAACAAAGACCCAGTACTTC.

This CDR3 reads CASSDSRQGVYGGYTF. For the CDR3, the DNA is TGTGCCAGCAGCGACAGCCGACAGGGGGTCTATGGTGGCTACACCTTC. The rearrangement links TRBV7-9 to TRBJ1-2; TRBD1 matches 9 bases. This CDR3 comprises 16 residues. Germline values: CDR1 SEHNR, CDR2 FQNEAQ (reference sequence). Trimming at V came to 5 bases and at J to 7 bases, leaving 14 bases not matched to a gene.

This sequence joins TRBV19 and TRBJ1-5; D may be TRBD1 (5 bases). Trimming stripped 7 bases from V and 3 bases from J, with 10 bases between. The germline V gene encodes CDR1 LNHDA and CDR2 SQIVND (reference sequence). This CDR3 region has 13 residues. The CDR3 loop is CASTQGPNQPQHF. The DNA of the CDR3 is TGTGCCAGTACCCAGGGCCCCAATCAGCCCCAGCATTTT.

The J gene is TRBJ2-7, the V gene TRBV7-2; maybe TRBD2 (5 bases). This CDR3 has 14 residues. The V and J ends lost 2 bases and 2 bases respectively, with 10 bases between them. Per the germline V gene, CDR1 is SGHTA and CDR2 is FQGNSA. The CDR3 region is CASSLSGITYEQYF. CDR3 coding DNA: TGTGCCAGCAGCTTATCCGGGATTACCTACGAGCAGTACTTC.

The chain has TRBV7-9 and TRBJ1-6; D is unclear. V was shortened by 4 bases and J by 7 bases, with 5 bases between the two germline ends. The CDR3 has 12 residues. Per germline, CDR1 SEHNR and CDR2 FQNEAQ (reference sequence). In nucleotides, the CDR3 is TGTGCCAGCAGCTCGGGGAATTCACCCCTCCACTTT. This encodes CASSSGNSPLHF.

The chain combines TRBV5-5 with TRBJ1-4; TRBD1 might be the D (6 bases). V shed 4 bases and J shed 8 bases, with 12 bases lying between them. CDR1 SGHKS and CDR2 YYEKEE come from the germline V gene (reference sequence). The CDR3 is 13 amino acids. The CDR3 loop is CASSRTAGEKLFF. CDR3 DNA: TGTGCCAGCAGCCGGACAGCAGGAGAAAAACTGTTTTTT.

There are a few counts of this clone. The chain joins TRBV27 to TRBJ1-2; possibly TRBD1 for D (5 bases). The CDR3 covers 14 residues. The germline V gene has CDR1 MNHEY and CDR2 SMNVEV (reference sequence). Trimming took off 6 bases at V and 0 bases at J, with 11 bases between the two ends. This chain's CDR3 is CASSPRGANYGYTF. CDR3 in DNA: TGTGCCAGCAGCCCCCGGGGGGCTAACTATGGCTACACCTTC.

The gene calls are TRBV7-2 and TRBJ2-1, with D possibly TRBD2 on 6 matching bases. The CDR3 covers 15 residues. Trimming cost V 5 bases and J 3 bases, with 14 bases left between them. Germline CDR1 SGHTA, CDR2 FQGNSA. CDR3 amino acids: CASSAGGSGYNEQFF. The CDR3 DNA is TGTGCCAGCAGCGCCGGGGGTTCCGGCTACAATGAGCAGTTCTTC.

The chain couples TRBV2 to TRBJ1-5, with D possibly matching TRBD1 (6 bases). This CDR3 is 15 amino acids long. The ends were cut back, 2 bases at V and 4 bases at J, with 12 bases in the middle. Germline lookup yields CDR1 SNHLY and CDR2 FYNNEI. The DNA of the CDR3 is TGTGCCAGCAGTGAAAGGGGGACACTTAATCAGCCCCAGCATTTT. This translates into CASSERGTLNQPQHF.

The chain combines TRBV7-8 with TRBJ1-1; 7 nucleotides match TRBD1. Trimming took 2 bases from V and 0 from J; bases not matched to a gene: 15. This CDR3 has 19 residues. CDR1 and CDR2 from the germline V gene are SGHVS and FQNEAQ. The DNA of the CDR3 is TGTGCCAGCAGCTTAATTGGTAGACAGGGTCTCCTCCTGAACACTGAAGCTTTCTTT. It specifies CASSLIGRQGLLLNTEAFF.

V gene TRBV10-2 combines with J gene TRBJ1-2; no clear D. The CDR3 is made up of 12 amino acids. Germline V lookup: CDR1 WSHSY, CDR2 SAAADI. V was shortened by 9 bases and J by 8 bases, with 16 bases between the two germline ends. For the CDR3, the DNA is TGCGCCAGTAAACCCGGGGATGGAGGCTACACCTTC. Translated, it gives CASKPGDGGYTF.

This clone was seen just once. The junction departs from the called germline gene at one end, perhaps through a read error. This chain uses TRBV19 with TRBJ1-1; 8 bases line up with TRBD1. There are 15 residues in the CDR3. The germline gives CDR1 LNHDA, CDR2 SQIVND (reference sequence). CDR3 in DNA: TGTGTCAGTAGTAGACAGGGGCTTGACAGGACTGAAGCTTTCTTT. Translated: CVSSRQGLDRTEAFF.

The chain employs TRBV11-2 and TRBJ2-1; 7 nucleotides line up with TRBD1. Germline V gene sequence: CDR1 SGHAT, CDR2 FQNNGV. The CDR3 covers 15 residues. V trimming: 4 bases; J trimming: 4 bases; junction bases outside the gene matches: 7. The CDR3 reads CASSWGQGQYNEQFF. The DNA of the CDR3 is TGTGCCAGCAGCTGGGGGCAGGGACAGTACAATGAGCAGTTCTTC.

This sequence joins TRBV9 and TRBJ2-2; maybe TRBD1 (5 bases). There are 17 residues in the CDR3. CDR1 is SGDLS, CDR2 YYNGEE, per germline. Trimming left V 0 bases short and J 6 bases short, with 18 bases between. CDR3 sequence (DNA): TGTGCCAGCAGCGTAGGGGGCGGTGGAGTGACGGCCGGGGAGCTGTTTTTT. Amino acid sequence: CASSVGGGGVTAGELFF.

CDR3 DNA sequence: TGTGCCACCAGTGACACTAGCGGCCTGTTTCGTAGCTCCTACAATGAGCAGTTCTTC. Its protein is CATSDTSGLFRSSYNEQFF. The chain carries TRBV24-1 and TRBJ2-1, with 8 positions matching TRBD2. CDR1 KGHDR and CDR2 SFDVKD come from the germline V gene. The CDR3 covers 19 residues. The V gene end was trimmed by 4 bases and the J gene end by 0 bases; junction bases not matched to a gene: 13.

The chain carries TRBV9 and TRBJ2-5; TRBD1 aligns across 7 bases. The CDR3 consists of 15 residues. Germline CDR1 and CDR2: SGDLS and YYNGEE. V lost 4 bases to trimming and J lost 1 base; unmatched junction nucleotides: 7. The CDR3 nucleotides read TGTGCCAGCAGCCCCCCCCCAGGGGGCCAAGAGACCCAGTACTTC. Translation: CASSPPPGGQETQYF.

The chain recombines TRBV9 with TRBJ2-7; D not resolved. The CDR3 spans 14 residues. CDR1 is SGDLS and CDR2 is YYNGEE in the germline V gene. V was trimmed by 0 bases and J by 0 bases, leaving 7 bases between them. CDR3 bases: TGTGCCAGCAGCGTAGGCGCAATCTCCTACGAGCAGTACTTC. Protein product: CASSVGAISYEQYF. Full variable domain (remainder filled in from reference TRBV9 and TRBJ2-7): DSGVTQTPKHLITATGQRVTLRCSPRSGDLSVYWYQQSLDQGLQFLIQYYNGEERAKGNILERFSAQQFPDLHSELNLSSLELGDSALYFCASSVGAISYEQYFGPGTRLTVT.